The next 22 T cell receptor beta chains were all read from a single sample in a study of beta chain features in type 1 diabetes. The whole isolated RNA underwent reverse transcription, so sequencing captured expressed TCRB transcripts. The protocol was immunoSEQ multiplex PCR, while the TCRdb copy is restricted to in-frame clones and leaves out a portion. The sample consists of roughly 240,000 clones, 11% to 15% of them appearing once. Sequencing was done on a sample of naive CD4+ T cells from blood. These receptor sequences come from a woman in her 40s in good health.

V usage is TRBV27 and J usage is TRBJ1-6, with no clear D. The V gene lost 7 bases and the J gene lost 9 bases, with 10 bases spanning the gap. This CDR3 is built from 12 residues. Looked up from germline, CDR1 is MNHEY and CDR2 is SMNVEV (reference sequence). The CDR3 DNA sequence: TGTGCCAGCAAAAGGGAGGGTTCACCCCTCCACTTT. Translation: CASKREGSPLHF.

V is TRBV5-6 and J is TRBJ2-7, with D tentatively TRBD1 (5 bases). Trimming stripped 4 bases from V and 2 bases from J, with 13 bases between. Per the germline V gene, CDR1 is SGHDT and CDR2 is YYEEEE. This CDR3 contains 14 residues. The CDR3 here is CASSGKQVPYEQYF. In DNA form, the CDR3 reads TGTGCCAGCAGCGGGAAACAGGTCCCCTACGAGCAGTACTTC.

The genes are TRBV13 and TRBJ2-2; 8 bases fit TRBD2. Germline lookup yields CDR1 PRHDT and CDR2 FYEKMQ (reference sequence). The CDR3 covers 16 residues. With 5 bases clipped from V and 7 bases from J, the junction kept 12 bases outside the gene matches. The DNA of the CDR3 is TGTGCCAGCAGCCCCCCGCGCGGGGGGATCGGCGGGGAGCTGTTTTTT. Its protein is CASSPPRGGIGGELFF.

J is TRBJ2-5 and V is TRBV19; 8 bases map to TRBD2. Germline V gene data show CDR1 as LNHDA and CDR2 as SQIVND (reference sequence). This CDR3 is built from 16 residues. After removal of 4 bases from V and 7 bases from J, the junction contained 14 bases not matched to a gene. CDR3: CASSTGDSGTAGTQYF. CDR3 sequence (DNA): TGTGCCAGTAGTACCGGGGATAGCGGGACTGCGGGGACCCAGTACTTC. Variable domain in full (rest from reference TRBV19 and TRBJ2-5): DGGITQSPKYLFRKEGQNVTLSCEQNLNHDAMYWYRQDPGQGLRLIYYSQIVNDFQKGDIAEGYSVSREKKESFPLTVTSAQKNPTAFYLCASSTGDSGTAGTQYFGPGTRLLVL.

This rearrangement joins TRBV4-3 to TRBJ1-1; 7 bases align to TRBD1. V was pared by 0 bases and J by 0 bases, with 4 bases of the junction left unmatched. This CDR3 contains 16 residues. Germline V gene sequence: CDR1 LGHNA, CDR2 YSLEER. The CDR3 region has the DNA TGCGCCAGCAGCCAAGAAGGGGGCCTAATGAACACTGAAGCTTTCTTT. It translates to CASSQEGGLMNTEAFF.

This clone has just a few counts. The V call is TRBV29-1, the J call TRBJ2-3; D call uncertain. Per the germline V gene, CDR1 is SQVTM and CDR2 is ANQGSEA. The CDR3 totals 11 residues. Trimming left V 7 bases short and J 5 bases short, with 10 bases between. In DNA, the CDR3 is TGCAGCGCTAGGCAGAGAGATACGCAGTATTTT. Translating gives CSARQRDTQYF.

This clone was recorded a few times. The chain is built from TRBV9 and TRBJ1-4; D remains ambiguous. V lost 3 bases and J 5 bases, leaving 11 bases between the germline ends. The CDR3 loop spans 14 amino acids. CDR1 and CDR2 from the germline V gene are SGDLS and YYNGEE. The CDR3 sequence: CASSERGRNEKLFF. The CDR3 DNA follows: TGTGCCAGCAGCGAGCGGGGAAGAAATGAAAAACTGTTTTTT.

This clone came up a few times. This chain uses TRBV10-3 with TRBJ1-5, with D possibly being TRBD1 (6 bases). V dropped 3 bases and J dropped 4 bases, with 22 bases sitting between them. Germline V CDR1 and CDR2: ENHRY, SYGVKD. The CDR3 is 18 amino acids. The CDR3 loop is CAISENWSGGSGNQPQHF. CDR3 sequence (DNA): TGTGCCATCAGTGAAAATTGGTCGGGGGGCTCAGGGAATCAGCCCCAGCATTTT.

The chain has TRBV5-1 and TRBJ2-3; 7 bases agree with TRBD2. The CDR3 length is 17 residues. The trim removed 4 bases at V and 0 bases at J, leaving 11 bases unmatched. The germline gives CDR1 SGHRS, CDR2 YFSETQ. The CDR3 spells CASSPEGGALSTDTQYF. Here the CDR3 DNA reads TGCGCCAGCAGCCCTGAGGGAGGGGCCCTTAGCACAGATACGCAGTATTTT.

This chain joins TRBV27 and TRBJ2-3; perhaps TRBD1 as D (5 bases). The V end was cut by 6 bases, the J end by 13 bases, with 17 bases between. Germline V lookup: CDR1 MNHEY, CDR2 SMNVEV (reference sequence). This CDR3 is built from 12 residues. CDR3 nucleotide sequence: TGTGCCAGCAGCCTTAAGGGGCACTGGAAGTATTTT. Translated: CASSLKGHWKYF.

The chain joins TRBV18 to TRBJ2-5; 8 bases are shared with TRBD1. V trimming: 5 bases; J trimming: 4 bases; junction bases outside the gene matches: 0. This CDR3 comprises 12 residues. Per germline, CDR1 KGHSH and CDR2 LQKENI. The CDR3 DNA sequence: TGTGCCAGCTCAGACAGGGGAGAGACCCAGTACTTC. It translates to CASSDRGETQYF.

V and J are TRBV5-6 and TRBJ2-7, with D possibly being TRBD2 (6 bases). The CDR3 has 14 amino acids. Per germline, CDR1 SGHDT and CDR2 YYEEEE. V lost 4 bases and J 0 bases, leaving 11 bases between the germline ends. The CDR3 sequence is CASSPRRGSYEQYF. The CDR3 bases are TGTGCCAGCAGCCCTCGGCGGGGCTCCTACGAGCAGTACTTC.

This chain connects TRBV7-8 to TRBJ2-5; TRBD1 aligns across 7 bases. Germline V CDR1 and CDR2: SGHVS, FQNEAQ. The CDR3 runs 13 residues. The V segment lost 6 bases and the J segment 5 bases; nucleotides outside the gene matches: 6. The CDR3 here is CASRLRGLETQYF. The CDR3 region has the DNA TGTGCCAGCAGACTAAGGGGGCTCGAGACCCAGTACTTC. The full variable domain, its missing parts supplied by reference TRBV7-8 and TRBJ2-5, is GAGVSQSPRYKVAKRGQDVALRCDPISGHVSLFWYQQALGQGPEFLTYFQNEAQLDKSGLPSDRFFAERPEGSVSTLKIQRTQQEDSAVYLCASRLRGLETQYFGPGTRLLVL.

The chain links TRBV5-1 to TRBJ2-5; TRBD2 matches at 7 bases. CDR3 size: 14 residues. With V trimmed by 4 bases and J by 1 base, 4 bases remained unmatched. Germline CDR1 SGHRS, CDR2 YFSETQ. CDR3 DNA sequence: TGCGCCAGCAGCGCCGGCGGGGGCCAAGAGACCCAGTACTTC. Protein sequence: CASSAGGGQETQYF.

J is TRBJ1-2 and V is TRBV5-8; D not certain. CDR1 and CDR2 (germline): SGHTS, YDEGEE. Trimming cost V 0 bases and J 8 bases, with 14 bases left between them. The CDR3 runs to 14 residues. The CDR3 sequence: CASSLALSTGGYTF. The CDR3 region has the DNA TGTGCCAGCAGCTTGGCTCTGTCCACGGGGGGCTACACCTTC.

There are a few counts of this clone. Other DNA sequences within the sample encode an identical CDR3. The genes are TRBV5-1 and TRBJ1-1; D gene uncertain. The germline V gene has CDR1 SGHRS and CDR2 YFSETQ. Trimming pared 1 base from V and 0 bases from J, leaving 10 bases between. The CDR3 has 15 amino acids. The CDR3, as DNA: TGCGCCAGCAGCTTGCTCGCCGGGATGAACACTGAAGCTTTCTTT. Residues: CASSLLAGMNTEAFF. Complete variable domain (other parts from reference TRBV5-1 and TRBJ1-1): KAGVTQTPRYLIKTRGQQVTLSCSPISGHRSVSWYQQTPGQGLQFLFEYFSETQRNKGNFPGRFSGRQFSNSRSEMNVSTLELGDSALYLCASSLLAGMNTEAFFGQGTRLTVV.

The V and J genes are TRBV5-4 and TRBJ2-7; 10 bases are a match to TRBD1. V lost 5 bases and J lost 3; bases outside the gene matches: 14. Per germline, CDR1 SGHNT and CDR2 YYREEE (reference sequence). There are 17 residues in the CDR3. In nucleotides, the CDR3 is TGTGCCAGCAGGAGACAGGGGGCAGGGCGAGGGGGCTACGAGCAGTACTTC. Translation: CASRRQGAGRGGYEQYF.

This clone was picked up a small number of times. The CDR3 sequence: CASSQGIGFSSPLHF. Here the CDR3 DNA reads TGTGCCAGCAGTCAGGGAATTGGGTTCTCTTCACCCCTCCACTTT. This rearrangement joins TRBV6-5 to TRBJ1-6, with a possible D match to TRBD1 (5 bases). V dropped 5 bases and J dropped 9 bases, with 17 bases sitting between them. Germline V gene sequence: CDR1 MNHEY, CDR2 SVGAGI. The CDR3 runs to 15 residues.

This clone was counted between two and nine times. The rearrangement joins TRBV5-4 to TRBJ1-6; 7 nucleotides agree with TRBD1. After removal of 4 bases from V and 7 bases from J, the junction contained 8 bases not matched to a gene. The CDR3 loop spans 15 amino acids. Germline lookup yields CDR1 SGHNT and CDR2 YYREEE (reference sequence). CDR3 DNA: TGTGCCAGCAGCCAAGGGGGCTTGGTAAATTCACCCCTCCACTTT. Its translation is CASSQGGLVNSPLHF.

This chain links TRBV5-1 with TRBJ2-5, with 7 bases aligning to TRBD1. The CDR3 has 14 residues. V was pared by 3 bases and J by 2 bases, with 4 bases of the junction left unmatched. Per germline, CDR1 SGHRS and CDR2 YFSETQ. The CDR3 region is CASSSYRGQETQYF. CDR3 nucleotides: TGCGCCAGCAGCTCGTACAGGGGACAAGAGACCCAGTACTTC.

The sample holds many counts of this clone. This sample includes further DNA sequences coding for the same CDR3. The CDR3 DNA follows: TGTGCCAGCAGCTCCAGCTCCTACGAGCAGTACTTC. Translated: CASSSSSYEQYF. The V and J genes are TRBV7-2 and TRBJ2-7; D not resolved. From germline, CDR1 is SGHTA and CDR2 FQGNSA. The V and J ends lost 4 bases and 0 bases respectively, with 4 bases between them. This CDR3 is 12 amino acids long. The entire variable domain, with the rest obtained from reference TRBV7-2 and TRBJ2-7, is as follows: GAGVSQSPSNKVTEKGKDVELRCDPISGHTALYWYRQSLGQGLEFLIYFQGNSAPDKSGLPSDRFSAERTGGSVSTLTIQRTQQEDSAVYLCASSSSSYEQYFGPGTRLTVT.

V and J are TRBV9 and TRBJ2-2, with 8 bases matching TRBD2. J lost 0 bases, V lost 0 bases, and 4 bases had no gene match. Germline V gives CDR1 SGDLS, CDR2 YYNGEE. The CDR3 has 17 amino acids. CDR3 nucleotides: TGTGCCAGCAGCGTAGCCCCAGCGGGGGCGAACACCGGGGAGCTGTTTTTT. Its protein product is CASSVAPAGANTGELFF.